One sample yielded the 10 T cell receptor beta chains listed below, sequenced in a study of shared clonotypes between healthy human individuals. Measured with immunoSEQ multiplex PCR; TCRdb has only the in-frame clones, and not every one. This table has over 2 million clones, 80% to 95% appearing once. The sample taken for sequencing was naive CD4+ T cells from PBMCs. This sample's subset: CD45RA+ positively selected. Every receptor here comes from a man aged 18 to 30 in good health. Some clones in this sample may be carry-over from other donors' samples.

Concerning this clone: Other DNA sequences in the same sample also yield this CDR3. The chain joins TRBV7-9 to TRBJ2-2; no definite D call. This CDR3 has 13 amino acids. The V gene lost 3 bases and the J gene lost 5 bases, with 7 bases spanning the gap. Germline V gives CDR1 SEHNR, CDR2 FQNEAQ (reference sequence). The CDR3 region is CASSFPGTGELFF. The CDR3 nucleotides read TGTGCCAGCAGCTTCCCTGGGACCGGGGAGCTGTTTTTT.

This chain joins TRBV5-1 and TRBJ2-1; 11 positions match TRBD2. This CDR3 region has 19 residues. CDR1 and CDR2 (germline): SGHRS, YFSETQ. The ends lost 1 base at V and 0 bases at J; junction bases unmatched: 9. The CDR3 DNA is TGCGCCAGCAGCTTGTATGGGACTAGCGGTATTAGCTCCTACAATGAGCAGTTCTTC. Protein: CASSLYGTSGISSYNEQFF.

The chain employs TRBV13 and TRBJ2-3, with D possibly being TRBD1 (6 bases). This CDR3 region has 17 residues. Germline CDR1 PRHDT, CDR2 FYEKMQ (reference sequence). Trimming took 1 base from V and 6 from J, leaving 20 bases between them. This CDR3 is CASSLVPRGGLGDTQYF. CDR3 coding DNA: TGTGCCAGCAGCTTAGTCCCCAGGGGCGGCCTGGGGGATACGCAGTATTTT.

This clone was seen a single time. The sample carries other DNA sequences with the same CDR3. This chain uses TRBV28 with TRBJ2-7, with 9 positions matching TRBD1. V trimming: 6 bases; J trimming: 4 bases; junction bases outside the gene matches: 10. Germline V gene sequence: CDR1 MDHEN, CDR2 SYDVKM. The CDR3 extends over 15 amino acids. The CDR3 loop is CASSPPGQGIYEQYF. In DNA, the CDR3 is TGTGCCAGCAGCCCCCCCGGACAGGGGATATACGAGCAGTACTTC.

The chain links TRBV7-2 to TRBJ1-2, with a possible D match to TRBD1 (5 bases). CDR3 length equals 14 residues. Per the germline V gene, CDR1 is SGHTA and CDR2 is FQGNSA. V lost 4 bases, J lost 3 bases, and 12 bases lay in between. CDR3 DNA sequence: TGTGCCAGCAGCTCCTTAGGGGCAGACTATGGCTACACCTTC. Amino acid sequence: CASSSLGADYGYTF.

The chain couples TRBV10-3 to TRBJ2-7; 8 positions agree with TRBD1. J lost 4 bases, V lost 4 bases, and 9 bases had no gene match. Germline CDR1 ENHRY, CDR2 SYGVKD. This CDR3 has 15 residues. The CDR3 spells CAISGSTGVGYEQYF. The CDR3 DNA reads as TGTGCCATCAGTGGTTCGACAGGGGTGGGATACGAGCAGTACTTC.

The chain has TRBV14 and TRBJ1-4; TRBD1 is a possible D gene (6 bases). Germline V gene sequence: CDR1 SGHDN, CDR2 FVKESK. CDR3 length: 16 residues. V lost 1 base to trimming and J lost 8 bases, with 17 bases between them. CDR3 sequence: CASSQVAGARGEKLFF. Written as DNA, the CDR3 is TGTGCCAGCAGCCAAGTCGCGGGGGCCCGAGGGGAAAAACTGTTTTTT.

CDR3 sequence: CASSDSPGQGPYEQYF. CDR3 nucleotides: TGTGCCAGCAGCGATAGCCCGGGACAGGGTCCCTACGAGCAGTACTTC. The J gene is TRBJ2-7, the V gene TRBV28; TRBD1 matches 9 bases. Germline trimming cut 6 bases from V and 2 bases from J; bases unmatched to any gene: 11. The CDR3 loop spans 16 amino acids. Germline CDR1 and CDR2: MDHEN and SYDVKM.

The CDR3 region has the DNA TGTGCCAGCAGCTTAGTGGGACTAGTGGAGACCCAGTACTTC. Its protein product is CASSLVGLVETQYF. The chain employs TRBV7-2 and TRBJ2-5, with TRBD2 matching 8 bases. Germline V gene sequence: CDR1 SGHTA, CDR2 FQGNSA. V was pared by 1 base and J by 5 bases, with 3 bases of the junction left unmatched. This CDR3 is built from 14 residues.

Note on this clone: The sample contains more than one DNA sequence encoding this CDR3. This sequence joins TRBV5-1 and TRBJ2-3; the match to TRBD2 covers 14 bases. Germline CDR1 and CDR2: SGHRS and YFSETQ. This CDR3 spans 16 amino acids. V lost 3 bases, J lost 2 bases, and 2 bases stayed unmatched. CDR3 coding DNA: TGCGCCAGCAGCTCGGGACTAGCGGGAGCCACAGATACGCAGTATTTT. Its translation: CASSSGLAGATDTQYF.